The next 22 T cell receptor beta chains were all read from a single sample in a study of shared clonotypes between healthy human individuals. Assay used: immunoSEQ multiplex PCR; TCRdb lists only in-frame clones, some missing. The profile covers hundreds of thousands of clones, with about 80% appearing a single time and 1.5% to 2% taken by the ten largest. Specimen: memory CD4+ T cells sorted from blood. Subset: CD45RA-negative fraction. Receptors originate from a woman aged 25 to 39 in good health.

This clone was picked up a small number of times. The CDR3 region has the DNA TGTGCCAGCTCACTGAGGGAGATGACCTACGAGCAGTACTTC. Protein: CASSLREMTYEQYF. The chain employs TRBV18 and TRBJ2-7; perhaps TRBD2 as D (5 bases). The CDR3 has 14 residues. Between the trimmed V and J ends, which lost 4 bases and 2 bases, there was a span of 12 bases. The germline CDR1 and CDR2 sequences are KGHSH and LQKENI.

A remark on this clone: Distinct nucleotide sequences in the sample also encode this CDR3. The CDR3 DNA reads TGTGCCAGCAGTTTAGTCGCAGTTGGATATGGCTACACCTTC. Residues: CASSLVAVGYGYTF. The rearrangement joins TRBV28 to TRBJ1-2; D is ambiguous. Trimming shortened V by 2 bases and J by 5 bases, and 12 bases separated the two germline ends. CDR3 length equals 14 residues. CDR1 is MDHEN and CDR2 is SYDVKM in the germline V gene.

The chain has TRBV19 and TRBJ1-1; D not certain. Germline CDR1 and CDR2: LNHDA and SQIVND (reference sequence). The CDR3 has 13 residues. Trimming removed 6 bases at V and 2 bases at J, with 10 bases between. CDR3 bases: TGTGCCAGTAGGAAGGGCCTAAACACTGAAGCTTTCTTT. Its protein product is CASRKGLNTEAFF.

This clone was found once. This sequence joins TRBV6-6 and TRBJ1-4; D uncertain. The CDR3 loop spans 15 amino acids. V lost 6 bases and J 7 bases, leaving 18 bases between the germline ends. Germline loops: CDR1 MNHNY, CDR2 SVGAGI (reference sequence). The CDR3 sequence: CASRTGWQDGEKLFF. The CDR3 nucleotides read TGTGCCAGCAGGACTGGATGGCAGGACGGTGAAAAACTGTTTTTT.

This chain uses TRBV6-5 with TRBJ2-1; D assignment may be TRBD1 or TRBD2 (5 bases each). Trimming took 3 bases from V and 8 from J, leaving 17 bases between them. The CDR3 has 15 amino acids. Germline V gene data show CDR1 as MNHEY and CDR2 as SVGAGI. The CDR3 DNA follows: TGTGCCAGCAGTTATCAGGGTCCGGGGAGCGATGAGCAGTTCTTC. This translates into CASSYQGPGSDEQFF.

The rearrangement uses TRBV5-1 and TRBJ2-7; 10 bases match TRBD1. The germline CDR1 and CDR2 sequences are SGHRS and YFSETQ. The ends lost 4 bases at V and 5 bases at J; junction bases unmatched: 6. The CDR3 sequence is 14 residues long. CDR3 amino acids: CASSQTTGGDEQYF. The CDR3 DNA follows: TGCGCCAGCAGCCAGACGACAGGGGGCGACGAGCAGTACTTC.

This CDR3 reads CASSDGQKNIQYF. CDR3 coding DNA: TGTGCCAGCAGTGATGGCCAGAAAAACATTCAGTACTTC. V usage is TRBV25-1 and J usage is TRBJ2-4; the D is unclear. V lost 3 bases and J 4 bases, leaving 7 bases between the germline ends. The CDR3 spans 13 residues. The germline CDR1 and CDR2 sequences are MGHDK and SYGVNS. The variable domain in full, with the rest retrieved from reference TRBV25-1 and TRBJ2-4, is EADIYQTPRYLVIGTGKKITLECSQTMGHDKMYWYQQDPGMELHLIHYSYGVNSTEKGDLSSESTVSRIRTEHFPLTLESARPSHTSQYLCASSDGQKNIQYFGAGTRLSVL.

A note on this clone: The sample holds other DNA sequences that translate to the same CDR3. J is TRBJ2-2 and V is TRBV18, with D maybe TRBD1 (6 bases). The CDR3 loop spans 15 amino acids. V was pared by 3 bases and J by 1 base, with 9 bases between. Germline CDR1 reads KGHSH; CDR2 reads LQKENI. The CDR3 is CASSPDRLNTGELFF. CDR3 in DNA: TGTGCCAGCTCACCGGACAGACTGAACACCGGGGAGCTGTTTTTT.

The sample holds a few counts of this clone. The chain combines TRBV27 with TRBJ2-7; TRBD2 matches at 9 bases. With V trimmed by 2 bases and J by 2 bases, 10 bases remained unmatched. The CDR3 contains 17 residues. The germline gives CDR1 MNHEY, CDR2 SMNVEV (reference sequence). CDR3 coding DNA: TGTGCCAGCAGTTTAAGGCCGGAACTAGCGGGCCCCTACGAGCAGTACTTC. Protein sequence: CASSLRPELAGPYEQYF.

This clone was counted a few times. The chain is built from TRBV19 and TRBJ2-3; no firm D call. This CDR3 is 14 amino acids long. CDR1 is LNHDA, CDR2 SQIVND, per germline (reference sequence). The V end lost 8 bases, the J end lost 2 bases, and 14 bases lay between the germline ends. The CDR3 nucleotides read TGTGCCAGTGCAGACGCGGCTTTCACAGATACGCAGTATTTT. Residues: CASADAAFTDTQYF.

The CDR3 reads CSVDSSEGQYF. CDR3 DNA: TGCAGCGTAGATTCTAGCGAAGGGCAGTACTTC. The J gene is TRBJ2-7, the V gene TRBV29-1; tentatively, D is TRBD2 (6 bases). This CDR3 is 11 amino acids long. V was trimmed by 6 bases and J by 9 bases, leaving 15 bases between them. CDR1 and CDR2 (germline): SQVTM, ANQGSEA.

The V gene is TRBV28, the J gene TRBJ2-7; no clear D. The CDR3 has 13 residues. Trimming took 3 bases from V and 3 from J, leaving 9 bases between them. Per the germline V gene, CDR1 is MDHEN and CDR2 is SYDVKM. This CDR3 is CASSFRPHYEQYF. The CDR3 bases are TGTGCCAGCAGTTTTAGGCCGCACTACGAGCAGTACTTC.

DNA of the CDR3: TGTGCCAGCAGAAAGGGGGGGTTATACAATGAGCAGTTCTTC. Protein product: CASRKGGLYNEQFF. This sequence joins TRBV28 and TRBJ2-1, with TRBD2 as a possible D gene (7 bases). Trimming cost V 6 bases and J 4 bases, with 13 bases left between them. Germline values: CDR1 MDHEN, CDR2 SYDVKM. There are 14 residues in the CDR3.

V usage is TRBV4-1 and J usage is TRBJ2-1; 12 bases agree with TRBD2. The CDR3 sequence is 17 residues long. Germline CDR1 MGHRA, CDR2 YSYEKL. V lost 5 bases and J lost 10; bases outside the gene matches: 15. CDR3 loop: CASSVGFRTSGIKEQFF. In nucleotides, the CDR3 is TGCGCCAGCAGCGTAGGATTCCGGACTAGCGGGATCAAGGAGCAGTTCTTC.

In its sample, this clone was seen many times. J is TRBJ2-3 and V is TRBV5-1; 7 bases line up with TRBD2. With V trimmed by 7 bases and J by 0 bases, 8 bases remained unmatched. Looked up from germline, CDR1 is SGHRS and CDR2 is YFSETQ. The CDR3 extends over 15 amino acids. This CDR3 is CASRGEGRSTDTQYF. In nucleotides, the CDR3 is TGCGCCAGCCGGGGGGAGGGCCGGAGCACAGATACGCAGTATTTT.

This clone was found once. In DNA, the CDR3 is TGTGCCAGCACTAGCGGGAGCCAAGAGACCCAGTACTTC. Its protein is CASTSGSQETQYF. This sequence joins TRBV6-6 and TRBJ2-5; 10 nucleotides line up with TRBD2. J was trimmed by 1 base and V by 7 bases; bases with no gene match: 0. CDR3 length: 13 amino acids. Germline-derived CDR1 and CDR2 are MNHNY and SVGAGI (reference sequence).

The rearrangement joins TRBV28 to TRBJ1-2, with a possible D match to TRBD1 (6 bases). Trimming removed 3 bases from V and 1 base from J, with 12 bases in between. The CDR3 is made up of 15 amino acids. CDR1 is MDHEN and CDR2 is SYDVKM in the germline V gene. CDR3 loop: CASSFERGDNYGYTF. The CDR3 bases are TGTGCCAGCAGTTTCGAAAGGGGGGATAACTATGGCTACACCTTC.

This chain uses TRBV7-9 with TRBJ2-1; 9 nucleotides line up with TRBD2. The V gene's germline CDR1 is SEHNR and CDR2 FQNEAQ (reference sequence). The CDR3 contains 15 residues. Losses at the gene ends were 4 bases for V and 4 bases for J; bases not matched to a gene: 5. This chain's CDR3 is CASSSRTSEYNEQFF. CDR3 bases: TGTGCCAGCAGCTCCCGGACTAGCGAGTACAATGAGCAGTTCTTC.

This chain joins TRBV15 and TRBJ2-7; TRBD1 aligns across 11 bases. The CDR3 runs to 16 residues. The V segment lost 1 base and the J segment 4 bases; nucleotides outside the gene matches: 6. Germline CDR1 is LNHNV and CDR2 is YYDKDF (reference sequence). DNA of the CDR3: TGTGCCACCAGCAGAGGCGGACAGGGGGCGGAATACGAGCAGTACTTC. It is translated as CATSRGGQGAEYEQYF. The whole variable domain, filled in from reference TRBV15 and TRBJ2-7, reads DAMVIQNPRYQVTQFGKPVTLSCSQTLNHNVMYWYQQKSSQAPKLLFHYYDKDFNNEADTPDNFQSRRPNTSFCFLDIRSPGLGDTAMYLCATSRGGQGAEYEQYFGPGTRLTVT.

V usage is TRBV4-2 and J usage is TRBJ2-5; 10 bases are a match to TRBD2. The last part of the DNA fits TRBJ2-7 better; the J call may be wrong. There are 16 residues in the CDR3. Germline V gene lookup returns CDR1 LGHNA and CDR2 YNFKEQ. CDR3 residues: CASSRETSGSSYEQYF. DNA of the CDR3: TGTGCCAGCAGCCGAGAGACTAGCGGGTCCTCCTACGAGCAGTACTTC.

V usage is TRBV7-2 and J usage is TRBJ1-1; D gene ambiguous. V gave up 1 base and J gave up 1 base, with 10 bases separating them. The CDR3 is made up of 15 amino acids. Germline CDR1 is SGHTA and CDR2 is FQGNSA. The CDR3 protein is CASSLDQVPNTEAFF. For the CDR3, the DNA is TGTGCCAGCAGCTTAGATCAGGTACCGAACACTGAAGCTTTCTTT. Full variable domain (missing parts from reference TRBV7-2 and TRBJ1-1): GAGVSQSPSNKVTEKGKDVELRCDPISGHTALYWYRQSLGQGLEFLIYFQGNSAPDKSGLPSDRFSAERTGGSVSTLTIQRTQQEDSAVYLCASSLDQVPNTEAFFGQGTRLTVV.

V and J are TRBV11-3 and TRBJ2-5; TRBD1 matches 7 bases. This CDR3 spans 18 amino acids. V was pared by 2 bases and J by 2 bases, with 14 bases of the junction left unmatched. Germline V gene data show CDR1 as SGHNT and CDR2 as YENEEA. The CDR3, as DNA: TGTGCCAGCAGCTTATCAACCCCGGGACAGAATCTACAAGAGACCCAGTACTTC. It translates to CASSLSTPGQNLQETQYF.